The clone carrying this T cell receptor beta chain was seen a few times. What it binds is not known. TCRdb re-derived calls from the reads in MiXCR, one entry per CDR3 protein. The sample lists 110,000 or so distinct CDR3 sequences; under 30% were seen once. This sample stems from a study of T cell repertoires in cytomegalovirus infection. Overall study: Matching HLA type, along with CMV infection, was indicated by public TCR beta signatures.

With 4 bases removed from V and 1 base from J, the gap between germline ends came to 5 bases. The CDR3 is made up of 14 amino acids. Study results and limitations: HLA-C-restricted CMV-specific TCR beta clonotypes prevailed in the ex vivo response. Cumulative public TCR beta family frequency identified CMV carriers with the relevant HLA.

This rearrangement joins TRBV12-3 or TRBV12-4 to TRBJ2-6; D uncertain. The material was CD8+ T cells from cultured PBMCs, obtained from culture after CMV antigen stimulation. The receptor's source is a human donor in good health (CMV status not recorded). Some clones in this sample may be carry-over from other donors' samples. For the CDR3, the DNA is TGTGCCAGCAGTTCAATTTCTGGGGCCAACGTCCTGACTTTC. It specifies CASSSISGANVLTF.